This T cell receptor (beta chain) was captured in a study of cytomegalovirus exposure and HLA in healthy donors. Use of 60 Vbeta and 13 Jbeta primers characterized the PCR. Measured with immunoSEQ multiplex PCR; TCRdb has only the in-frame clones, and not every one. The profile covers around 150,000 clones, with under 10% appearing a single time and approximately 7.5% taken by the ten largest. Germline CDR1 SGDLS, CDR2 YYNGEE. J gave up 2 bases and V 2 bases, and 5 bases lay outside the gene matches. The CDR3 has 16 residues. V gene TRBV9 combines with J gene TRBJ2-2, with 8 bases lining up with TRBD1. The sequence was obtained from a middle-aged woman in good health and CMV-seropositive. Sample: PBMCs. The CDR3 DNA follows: TGTGCCAGCAGCGTCCATGGACAGGGAAACACCGGGGAGCTGTTTTTT. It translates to CASSVHGQGNTGELFF. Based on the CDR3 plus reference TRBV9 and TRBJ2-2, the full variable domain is DSGVTQTPKHLITATGQRVTLRCSPRSGDLSVYWYQQSLDQGLQFLIQYYNGEERAKGNILERFSAQQFPDLHSELNLSSLELGDSALYFCASSVHGQGNTGELFFGEGSRLTVL.